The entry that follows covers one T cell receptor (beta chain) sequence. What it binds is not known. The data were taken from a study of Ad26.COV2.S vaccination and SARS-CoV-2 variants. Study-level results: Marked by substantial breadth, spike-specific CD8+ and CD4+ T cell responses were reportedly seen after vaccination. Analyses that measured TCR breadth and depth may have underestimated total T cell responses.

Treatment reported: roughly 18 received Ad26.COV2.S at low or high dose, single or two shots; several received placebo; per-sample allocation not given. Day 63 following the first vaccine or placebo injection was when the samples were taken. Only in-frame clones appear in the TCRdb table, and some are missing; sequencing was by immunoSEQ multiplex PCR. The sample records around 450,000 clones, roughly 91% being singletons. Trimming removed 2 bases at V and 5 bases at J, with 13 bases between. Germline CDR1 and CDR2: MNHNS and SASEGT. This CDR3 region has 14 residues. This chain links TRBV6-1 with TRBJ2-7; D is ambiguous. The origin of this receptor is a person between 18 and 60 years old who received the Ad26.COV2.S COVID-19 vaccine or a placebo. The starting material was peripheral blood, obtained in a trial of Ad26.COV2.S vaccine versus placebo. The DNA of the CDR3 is TGTGCCAGCAGTGAACTACGGGCCTGGGACGAGCAGTACTTC. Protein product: CASSELRAWDEQYF.